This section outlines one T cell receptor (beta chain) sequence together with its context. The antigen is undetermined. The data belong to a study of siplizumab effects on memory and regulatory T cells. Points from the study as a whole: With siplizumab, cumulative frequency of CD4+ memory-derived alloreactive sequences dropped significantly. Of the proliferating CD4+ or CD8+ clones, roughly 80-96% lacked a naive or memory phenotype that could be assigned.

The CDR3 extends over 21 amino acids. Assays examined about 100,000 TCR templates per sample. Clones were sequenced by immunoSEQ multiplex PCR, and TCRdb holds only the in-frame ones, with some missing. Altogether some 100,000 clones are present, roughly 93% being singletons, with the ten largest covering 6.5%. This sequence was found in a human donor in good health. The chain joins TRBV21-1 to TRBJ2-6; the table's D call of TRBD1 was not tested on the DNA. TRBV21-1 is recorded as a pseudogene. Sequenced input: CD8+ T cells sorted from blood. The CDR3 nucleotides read TGTGCCAGCAGCGAGATGCTTGAAAGGATTCAGGGGGCATCGGGGGCCAACGTCCTGACTTTC. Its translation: CASSEMLERIQGASGANVLTF.